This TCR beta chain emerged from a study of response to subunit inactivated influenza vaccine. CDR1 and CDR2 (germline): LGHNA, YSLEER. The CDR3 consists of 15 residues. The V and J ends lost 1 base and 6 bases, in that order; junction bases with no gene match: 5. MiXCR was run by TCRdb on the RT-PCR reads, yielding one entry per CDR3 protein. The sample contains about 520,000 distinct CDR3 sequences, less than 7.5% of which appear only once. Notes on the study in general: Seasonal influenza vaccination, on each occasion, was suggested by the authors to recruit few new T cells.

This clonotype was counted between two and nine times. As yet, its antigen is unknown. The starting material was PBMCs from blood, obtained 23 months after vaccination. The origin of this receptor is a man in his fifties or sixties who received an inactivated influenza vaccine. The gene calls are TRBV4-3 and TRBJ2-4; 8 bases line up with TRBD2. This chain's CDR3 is CASSQGPAGGNIQYF. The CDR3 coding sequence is TGCGCCAGCAGCCAAGGTCCTGCGGGGGGAAACATTCAGTACTTC.